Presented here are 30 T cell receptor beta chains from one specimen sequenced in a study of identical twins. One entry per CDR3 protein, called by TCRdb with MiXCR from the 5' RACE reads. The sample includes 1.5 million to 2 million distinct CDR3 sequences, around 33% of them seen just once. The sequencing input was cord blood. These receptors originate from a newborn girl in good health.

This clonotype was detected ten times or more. CDR3 DNA: TGTGCCAGCAGCCTCGGACAGGCGGCGATAGATACGCAGTATTTT. This encodes CASSLGQAAIDTQYF. The rearrangement joins TRBV4-2 to TRBJ2-3; 7 bases are shared with TRBD1. Germline lookup yields CDR1 LGHNA and CDR2 YNFKEQ. The CDR3 covers 15 residues. With 4 bases clipped from V and 5 bases from J, the junction kept 9 bases outside the gene matches.

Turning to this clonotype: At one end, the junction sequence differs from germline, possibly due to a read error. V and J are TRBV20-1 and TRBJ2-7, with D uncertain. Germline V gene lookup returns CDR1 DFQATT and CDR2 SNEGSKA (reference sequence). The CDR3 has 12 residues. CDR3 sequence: CSAYVRMYGQYF. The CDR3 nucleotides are TGCAGTGCTTACGTTCGGATGTACGGGCAGTACTTC.

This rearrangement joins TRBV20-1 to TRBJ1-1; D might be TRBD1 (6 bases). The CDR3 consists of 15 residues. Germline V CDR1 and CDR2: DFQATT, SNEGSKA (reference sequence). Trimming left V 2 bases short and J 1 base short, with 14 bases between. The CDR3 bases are TGCAGTGCTAGATCATGGGACACCAGGAACACTGAAGCTTTCTTT. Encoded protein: CSARSWDTRNTEAFF.

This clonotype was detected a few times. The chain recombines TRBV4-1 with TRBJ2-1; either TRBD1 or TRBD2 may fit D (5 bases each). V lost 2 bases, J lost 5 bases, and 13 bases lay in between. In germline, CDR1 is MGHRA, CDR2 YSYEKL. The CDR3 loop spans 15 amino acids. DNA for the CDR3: TGCGCCAGCAGCCAAATCCGGGACCGCCACAATGAGCAGTTCTTC. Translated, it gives CASSQIRDRHNEQFF.

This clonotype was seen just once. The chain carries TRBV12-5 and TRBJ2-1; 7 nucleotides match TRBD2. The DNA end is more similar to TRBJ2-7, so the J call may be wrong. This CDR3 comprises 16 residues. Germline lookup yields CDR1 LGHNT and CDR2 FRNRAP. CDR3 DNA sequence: TGTGCTAGTGGTTCGTCAAGCGGGACTCACTACAATGAGCAGTACTTC. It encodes CASGSSSGTHYNEQYF.

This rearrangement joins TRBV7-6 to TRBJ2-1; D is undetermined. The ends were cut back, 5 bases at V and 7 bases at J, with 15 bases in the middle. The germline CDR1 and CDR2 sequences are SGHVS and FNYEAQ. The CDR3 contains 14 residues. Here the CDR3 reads CASSPGVTTNEQFF. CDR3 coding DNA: TGTGCCAGCAGCCCCGGCGTAACGACGAATGAGCAGTTCTTC.

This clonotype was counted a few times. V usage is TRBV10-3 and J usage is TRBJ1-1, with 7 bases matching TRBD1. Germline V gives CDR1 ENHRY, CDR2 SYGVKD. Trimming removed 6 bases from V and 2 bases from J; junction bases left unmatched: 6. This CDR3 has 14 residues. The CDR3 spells CAIRPTGTNTEAFF. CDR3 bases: TGTGCCATCAGGCCGACAGGGACAAACACTGAAGCTTTCTTT.

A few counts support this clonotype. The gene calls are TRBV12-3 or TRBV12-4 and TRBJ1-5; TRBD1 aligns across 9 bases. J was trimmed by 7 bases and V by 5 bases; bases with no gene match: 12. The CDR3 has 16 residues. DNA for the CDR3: TGTGCCAGCAGTCCCAACCGGGACAGGGAACGACAGCCCCAGCATTTT. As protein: CASSPNRDRERQPQHF.

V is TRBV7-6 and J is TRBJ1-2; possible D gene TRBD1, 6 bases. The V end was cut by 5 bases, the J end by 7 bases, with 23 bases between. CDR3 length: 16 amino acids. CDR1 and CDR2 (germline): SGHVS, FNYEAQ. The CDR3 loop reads CASSPGLDRTGAGYTF. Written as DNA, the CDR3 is TGTGCCAGCAGCCCCGGATTAGACAGGACCGGGGCTGGCTACACCTTC.

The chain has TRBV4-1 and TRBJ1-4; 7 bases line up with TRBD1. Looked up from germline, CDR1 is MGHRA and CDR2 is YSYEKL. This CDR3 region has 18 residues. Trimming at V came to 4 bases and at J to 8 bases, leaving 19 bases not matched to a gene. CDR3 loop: CASSLRNHPGQTGEKLFF. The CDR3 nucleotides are TGCGCCAGCAGCCTGCGAAACCATCCGGGACAGACGGGAGAAAAACTGTTTTTT.

Here the CDR3 reads CANNPGPLFF. The DNA of the CDR3 is TGTGCCAACAATCCTGGGCCCCTGTTTTTT. This chain connects TRBV7-9 to TRBJ1-4; the D is unclear. V was shortened by 10 bases and J by 14 bases, with 14 bases between the two germline ends. Germline V gene sequence: CDR1 SEHNR, CDR2 FQNEAQ (reference sequence). The CDR3 runs 10 residues.

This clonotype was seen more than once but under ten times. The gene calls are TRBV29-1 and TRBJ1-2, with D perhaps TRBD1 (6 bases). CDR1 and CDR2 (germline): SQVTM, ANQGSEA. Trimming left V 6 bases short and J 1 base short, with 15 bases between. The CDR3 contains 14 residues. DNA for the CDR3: TGCAGCGTCAGGCAGGGGCCGCTTAACTATGGCTACACCTTC. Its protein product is CSVRQGPLNYGYTF.

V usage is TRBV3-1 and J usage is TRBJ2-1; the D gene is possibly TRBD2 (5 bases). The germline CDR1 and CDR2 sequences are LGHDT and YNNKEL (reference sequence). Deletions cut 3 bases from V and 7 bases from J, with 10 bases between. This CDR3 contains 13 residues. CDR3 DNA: TGTGCCAGCAGCCACAAAGCGGAGAATGAGCAGTTCTTC. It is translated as CASSHKAENEQFF.

DNA for the CDR3: TGTGCCAGCAGCAGCAAGATTTGGGACACTGCCTATAATTCACCCCTCCACTTT. Translated, it gives CASSSKIWDTAYNSPLHF. V is TRBV5-6 and J is TRBJ1-6; TRBD1 might be the D (6 bases). Germline V gene data show CDR1 as SGHDT and CDR2 as YYEEEE. The CDR3 runs 18 residues. V lost 4 bases and J 2 bases, leaving 19 bases between the germline ends.

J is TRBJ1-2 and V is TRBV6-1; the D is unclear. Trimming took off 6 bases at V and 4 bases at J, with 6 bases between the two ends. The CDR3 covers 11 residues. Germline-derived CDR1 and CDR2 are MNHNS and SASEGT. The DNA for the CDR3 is TGTGCCAGCAGGGCAACCTATGGCTACACCTTC. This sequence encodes CASRATYGYTF.

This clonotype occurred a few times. CDR3 DNA: TGTGCCAGCACCAGCCTAGGCGGGGGGGCTTTCTATGAGCAGTTCTTC. Protein sequence: CASTSLGGGAFYEQFF. This chain links TRBV27 with TRBJ2-1; 9 nucleotides match TRBD2. Trimming took 7 bases from V and 8 from J; bases not matched to a gene: 15. The CDR3 sequence is 16 residues long. The germline V gene has CDR1 MNHEY and CDR2 SMNVEV (reference sequence).

This chain's CDR3 is CASQDYNEQFF. CDR3 nucleotides: TGTGCTAGTCAGGACTACAATGAGCAGTTCTTC. The chain couples TRBV12-5 to TRBJ2-1; D gene ambiguous. Germline values: CDR1 LGHNT, CDR2 FRNRAP. This CDR3 has 11 amino acids. V dropped 8 bases and J dropped 3 bases, with 5 bases sitting between them.

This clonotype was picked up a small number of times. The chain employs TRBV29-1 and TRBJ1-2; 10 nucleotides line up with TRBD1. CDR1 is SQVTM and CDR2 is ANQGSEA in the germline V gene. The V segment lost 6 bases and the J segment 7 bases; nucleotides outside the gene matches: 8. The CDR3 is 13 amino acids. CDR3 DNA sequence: TGCAGCGTGGAACCCGGGACAGGGGTTGGCTACACCTTC. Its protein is CSVEPGTGVGYTF.

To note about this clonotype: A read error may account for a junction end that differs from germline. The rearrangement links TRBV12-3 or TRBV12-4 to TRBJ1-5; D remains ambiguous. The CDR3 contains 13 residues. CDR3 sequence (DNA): TGTGCCAGCAGTTTCAGTGGGAGTCAGCTCCAGCATTTT. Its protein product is CASSFSGSQLQHF.

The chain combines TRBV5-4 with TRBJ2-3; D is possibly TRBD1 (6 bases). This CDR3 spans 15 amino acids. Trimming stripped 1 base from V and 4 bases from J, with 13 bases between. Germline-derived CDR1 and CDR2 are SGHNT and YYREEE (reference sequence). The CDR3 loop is CASSLMGAGSDTQYF. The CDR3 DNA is TGTGCCAGCAGCTTGATGGGGGCCGGTTCAGATACGCAGTATTTT.

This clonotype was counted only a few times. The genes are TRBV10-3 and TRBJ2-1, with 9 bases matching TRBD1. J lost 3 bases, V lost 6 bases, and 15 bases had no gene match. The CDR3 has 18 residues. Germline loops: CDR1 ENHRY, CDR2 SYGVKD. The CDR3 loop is CAISTGTGSRGNYNEQFF. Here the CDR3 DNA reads TGTGCCATCAGCACCGGGACAGGGTCTAGGGGGAACTACAATGAGCAGTTCTTC.

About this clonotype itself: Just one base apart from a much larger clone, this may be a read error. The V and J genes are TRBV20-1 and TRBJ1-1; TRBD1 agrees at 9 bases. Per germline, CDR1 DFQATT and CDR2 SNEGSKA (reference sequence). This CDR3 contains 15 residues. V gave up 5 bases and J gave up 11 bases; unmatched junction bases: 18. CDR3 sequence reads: CSAGAGDRVTHSAFF. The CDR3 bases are TGCAGTGCTGGAGCGGGGGACAGGGTGACGCATAGTGCTTTCTTT.

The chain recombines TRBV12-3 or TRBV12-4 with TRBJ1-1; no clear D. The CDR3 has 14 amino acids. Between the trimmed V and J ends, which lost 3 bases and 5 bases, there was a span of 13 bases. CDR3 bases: TGTGCCAGCAGTTTCCTCGGCGATTGTACTGAAGCTTTCTTT. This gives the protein CASSFLGDCTEAFF.

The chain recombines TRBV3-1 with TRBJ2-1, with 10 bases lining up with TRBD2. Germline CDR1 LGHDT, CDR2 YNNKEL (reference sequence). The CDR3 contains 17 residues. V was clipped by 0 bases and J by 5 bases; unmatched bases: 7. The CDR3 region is CASSQDGRTSGHNEQFF. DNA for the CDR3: TGTGCCAGCAGCCAAGATGGTCGGACTAGCGGCCACAATGAGCAGTTCTTC.

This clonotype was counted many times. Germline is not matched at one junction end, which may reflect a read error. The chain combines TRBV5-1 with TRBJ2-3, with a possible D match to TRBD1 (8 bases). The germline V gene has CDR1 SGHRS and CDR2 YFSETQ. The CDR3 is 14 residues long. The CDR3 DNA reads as TGTGCCAGCAGCTCAACAGGGGGGGCAGATACGCAGTATTTT. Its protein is CASSSTGGADTQYF.

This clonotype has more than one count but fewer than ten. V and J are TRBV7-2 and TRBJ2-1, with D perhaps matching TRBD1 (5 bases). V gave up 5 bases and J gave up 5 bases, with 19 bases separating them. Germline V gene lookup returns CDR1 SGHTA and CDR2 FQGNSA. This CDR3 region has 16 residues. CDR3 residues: CASSPGPKIIDNEQFF. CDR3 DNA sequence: TGTGCCAGCAGCCCAGGGCCCAAAATAATCGACAATGAGCAGTTCTTC.

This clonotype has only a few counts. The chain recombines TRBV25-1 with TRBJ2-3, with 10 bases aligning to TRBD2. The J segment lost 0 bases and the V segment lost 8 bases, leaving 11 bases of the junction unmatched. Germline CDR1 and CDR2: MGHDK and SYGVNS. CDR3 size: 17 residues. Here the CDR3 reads CASETAGLAASTDTQYF. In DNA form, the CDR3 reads TGTGCCAGCGAAACGGCAGGACTAGCGGCTAGCACAGATACGCAGTATTTT.

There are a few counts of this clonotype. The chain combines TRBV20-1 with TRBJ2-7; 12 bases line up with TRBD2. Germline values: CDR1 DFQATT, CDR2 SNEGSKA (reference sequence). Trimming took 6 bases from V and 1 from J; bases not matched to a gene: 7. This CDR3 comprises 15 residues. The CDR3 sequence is CSASGTSGGSYEQYF. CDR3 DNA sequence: TGCAGTGCGAGCGGAACTAGCGGGGGGTCCTACGAGCAGTACTTC.

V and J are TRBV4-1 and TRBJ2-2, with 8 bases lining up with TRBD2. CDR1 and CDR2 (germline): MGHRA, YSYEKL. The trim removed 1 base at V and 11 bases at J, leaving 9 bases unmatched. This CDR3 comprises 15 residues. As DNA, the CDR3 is TGCGCCAGCAGCCAAGCGCTACTAGCGGCCGATGAGCTGTTTTTT. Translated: CASSQALLAADELFF.

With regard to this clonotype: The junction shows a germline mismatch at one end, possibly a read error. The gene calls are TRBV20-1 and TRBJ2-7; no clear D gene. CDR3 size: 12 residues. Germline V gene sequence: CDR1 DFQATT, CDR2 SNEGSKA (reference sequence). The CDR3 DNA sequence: TGCGGTGCTAGTACCGGGCCCTACGAGCAGTACTTC. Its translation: CGASTGPYEQYF.